Listed below are T cell receptor beta chains from one sample, sequenced in a study of blood T cells in healthy people across ages. From the 5' RACE reads, TCRdb called clonotypes with MiXCR, one entry per CDR3 protein. The sample consists of some 1.8 million distinct CDR3 sequences, roughly 43% of them appearing once. Sample: blood. The receptors originated from a human donor in good health. Both conserved end residues are part of each CDR3.

TRBV4-3	CASSQSRGVTDTQYF
TRBV6-2/TRBV6-3	CASSYSYAGGYNEQFF
TRBV5-1	CASSLASTGGDYNEQFF
TRBV6-2/TRBV6-3	CASSLRLAGGPSGELFF
TRBV6-1	CASAEGDSRLSPSYEQYF
TRBV11-3	CASSSGTGAVDYTF
TRBV11-1	CASSSGQSGNTIYF
TRBV12-3/TRBV12-4	CASNTQVGRGQGNERFF
TRBV20-1	CSGRGSGNQPQHF
TRBV20-1	CSARFPGAQETQFF
TRBV7-2	CASSSRPGQNNQPQHF
TRBV20-1	CSASRATNEKLFF
TRBV20-1	CSAIGTSGTYYNEQFF
TRBV7-2	CASSQGGGQPQHF
TRBV20-1	CSARESNRGTDTQYF
TRBV29-1	CSVGTESYNEQYF
TRBV6-6	CASSTGLAGVSYNEQFF
TRBV12-3/TRBV12-4	CASSFARGAINEQFF
TRBV5-5	CASSPAGNLYTDTQYF
TRBV4-1	CASSQAWLTSEKLFF
TRBV29-1	CSTRVGGWANEQFF